In its sample, the clone carrying this T cell receptor (beta chain) was seen many times. TCRdb independently ran MiXCR on the RT-PCR reads; one entry per CDR3 protein. The sample holds roughly 650,000 distinct CDR3 sequences; 11% to 15% are singletons and the top ten take about 7.4%. These data belong to a study of response to subunit inactivated influenza vaccine. After removal of 3 bases from V and 3 bases from J, the junction contained 1 base not matched to a gene. The CDR3 is 13 residues long. Specimen: PBMCs from blood, collected 14 to 15 days before vaccination. The chain has TRBV12-3 or TRBV12-4 and TRBJ2-5, with TRBD2 matching over 7 bases. This receptor was identified in a man aged 45 to 65 who received an inactivated influenza vaccine. The chain's CDR3 is CASSLGGKETQYF. The CDR3 DNA is TGTGCCAGCAGTTTGGGAGGGAAAGAGACCCAGTACTTC.